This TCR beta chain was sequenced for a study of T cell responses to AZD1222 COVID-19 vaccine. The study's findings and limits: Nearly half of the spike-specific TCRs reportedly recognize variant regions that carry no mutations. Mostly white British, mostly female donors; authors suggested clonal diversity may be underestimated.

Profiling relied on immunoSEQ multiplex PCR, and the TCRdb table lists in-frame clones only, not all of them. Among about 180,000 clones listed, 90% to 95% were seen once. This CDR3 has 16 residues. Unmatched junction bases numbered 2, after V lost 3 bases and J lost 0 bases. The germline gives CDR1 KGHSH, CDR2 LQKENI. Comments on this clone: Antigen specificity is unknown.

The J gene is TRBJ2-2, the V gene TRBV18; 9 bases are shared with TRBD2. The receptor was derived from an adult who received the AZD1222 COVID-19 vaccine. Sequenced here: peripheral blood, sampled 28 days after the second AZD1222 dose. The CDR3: CASSPVAGANTGELFF. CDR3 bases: TGTGCCAGCTCACCTGTAGCGGGGGCGAACACCGGGGAGCTGTTTTTT.